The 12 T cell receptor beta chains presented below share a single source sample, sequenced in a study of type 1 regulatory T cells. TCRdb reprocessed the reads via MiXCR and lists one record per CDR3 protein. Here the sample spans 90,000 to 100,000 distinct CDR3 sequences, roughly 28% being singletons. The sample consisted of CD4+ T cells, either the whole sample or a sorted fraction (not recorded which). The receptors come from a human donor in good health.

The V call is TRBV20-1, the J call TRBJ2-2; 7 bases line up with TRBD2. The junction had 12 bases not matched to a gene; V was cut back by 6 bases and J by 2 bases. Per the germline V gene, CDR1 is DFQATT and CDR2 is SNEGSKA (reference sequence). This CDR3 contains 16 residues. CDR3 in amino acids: CSAKDPGGRNTGELFF. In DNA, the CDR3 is TGCAGTGCCAAAGACCCGGGAGGCCGTAACACCGGGGAGCTGTTTTTT.

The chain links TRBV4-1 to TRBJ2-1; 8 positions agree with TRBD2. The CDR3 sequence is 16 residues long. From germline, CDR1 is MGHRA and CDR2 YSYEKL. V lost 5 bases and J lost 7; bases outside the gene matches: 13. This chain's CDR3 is CASSNLSGLALNEQFF. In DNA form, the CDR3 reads TGCGCCAGCAGCAATCTTTCAGGACTAGCCTTAAATGAGCAGTTCTTC.

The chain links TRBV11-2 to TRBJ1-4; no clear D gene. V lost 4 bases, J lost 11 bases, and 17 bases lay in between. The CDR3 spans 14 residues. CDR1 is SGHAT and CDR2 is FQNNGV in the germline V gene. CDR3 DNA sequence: TGTGCCAGCAGCTACATTCTAGAAACCGGGAAACTGTTTTTT. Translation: CASSYILETGKLFF.

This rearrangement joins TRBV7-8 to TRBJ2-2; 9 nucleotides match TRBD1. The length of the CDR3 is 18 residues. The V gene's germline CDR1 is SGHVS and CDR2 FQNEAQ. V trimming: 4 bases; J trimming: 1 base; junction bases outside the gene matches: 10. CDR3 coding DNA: TGTGCCAGCAGCTCGCTTACCGGGACAGGGAGGAACACCGGGGAGCTGTTTTTT. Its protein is CASSSLTGTGRNTGELFF.

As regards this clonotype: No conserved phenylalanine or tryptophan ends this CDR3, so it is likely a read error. For the CDR3, the DNA is TGTGCCAGCAGCCAAATAGGCGGGATTAACCAAGAGACCCAGTACCTC. This gives the protein CASSQIGGINQETQYL. The chain is built from TRBV4-2 and TRBJ2-5, with a tentative D call TRBD2 (6 bases). V was trimmed by 2 bases and J by 0 bases, leaving 13 bases between them. CDR3 length: 16 residues. Looked up from germline, CDR1 is LGHNA and CDR2 is YNFKEQ.

This chain's CDR3 is CASSQGTGYEQYF. The CDR3 nucleotides are TGTGCCAGCAGCCAAGGGACTGGCTACGAGCAGTACTTC. This rearrangement joins TRBV4-2 to TRBJ2-7; maybe TRBD2 (5 bases). CDR3 length equals 13 residues. Germline CDR1 and CDR2: LGHNA and YNFKEQ. Trimming took off 1 base at V and 3 bases at J, with 7 bases between the two ends.

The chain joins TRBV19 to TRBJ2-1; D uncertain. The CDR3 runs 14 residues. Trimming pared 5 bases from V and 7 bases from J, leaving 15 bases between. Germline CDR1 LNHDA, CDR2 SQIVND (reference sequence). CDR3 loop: CASSLGPGRNEQFF. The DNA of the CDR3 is TGTGCCAGTAGTCTCGGGCCAGGCCGAAATGAGCAGTTCTTC.

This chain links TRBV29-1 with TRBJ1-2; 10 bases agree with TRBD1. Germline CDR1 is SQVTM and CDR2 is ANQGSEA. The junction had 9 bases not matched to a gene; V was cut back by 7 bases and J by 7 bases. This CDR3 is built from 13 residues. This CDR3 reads CSADPTGGSGYTF. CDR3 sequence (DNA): TGCAGCGCCGACCCGACAGGGGGCAGTGGCTACACCTTC.

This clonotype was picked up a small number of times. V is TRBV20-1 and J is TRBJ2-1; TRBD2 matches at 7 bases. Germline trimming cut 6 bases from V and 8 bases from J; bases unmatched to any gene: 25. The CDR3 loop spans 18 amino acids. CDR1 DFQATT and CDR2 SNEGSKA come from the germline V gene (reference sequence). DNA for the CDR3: TGCAGTGCCCGACCTCTCGCGGTGGCGGGAGTCTCAGGCCATGAGCAGTTCTTC. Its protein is CSARPLAVAGVSGHEQFF.

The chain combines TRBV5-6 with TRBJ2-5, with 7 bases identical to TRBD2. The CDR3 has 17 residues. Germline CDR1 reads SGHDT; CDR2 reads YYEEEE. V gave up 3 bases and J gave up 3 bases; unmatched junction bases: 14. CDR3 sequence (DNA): TGTGCCAGCAGCTCTTTGGTTGAGCGGGAAATTAAAGAGACCCAGTACTTC. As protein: CASSSLVEREIKETQYF.

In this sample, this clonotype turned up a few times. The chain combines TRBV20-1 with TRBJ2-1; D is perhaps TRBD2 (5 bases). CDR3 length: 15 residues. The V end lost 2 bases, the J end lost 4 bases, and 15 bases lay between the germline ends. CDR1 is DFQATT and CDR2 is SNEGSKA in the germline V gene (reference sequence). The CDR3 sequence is CSARWAASRYNEQFF. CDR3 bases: TGCAGTGCTAGATGGGCGGCTAGCCGGTACAATGAGCAGTTCTTC.

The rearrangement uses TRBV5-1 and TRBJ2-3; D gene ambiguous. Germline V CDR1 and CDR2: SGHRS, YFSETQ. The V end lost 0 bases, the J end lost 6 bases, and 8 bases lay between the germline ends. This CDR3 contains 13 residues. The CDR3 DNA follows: TGCGCCAGCAGCTTGGTGAGTCAGGATACGCAGTATTTT. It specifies CASSLVSQDTQYF.